This entry describes one T cell receptor (beta chain). Its specificity is unknown. These data originate in a study of T cell responses to AZD1222 COVID-19 vaccine. Study conclusions and caveats: Mostly white British, mostly female donors; authors suggested clonal diversity may be underestimated. Two AZD1222 administrations were followed by greater Spike-specific TCR breadth and depth.

Only in-frame clones appear in the TCRdb table, and some are missing; sequencing was by immunoSEQ multiplex PCR. Counted here are about 68,000 clones, around 83% occurring once; the ten biggest clones make up 9.5% to 13%. The CDR3 sequence is 15 residues long. In germline, CDR1 is PRHDT, CDR2 FYEKMQ (reference sequence). V dropped 3 bases and J dropped 0 bases, with 8 bases sitting between them. This chain connects TRBV13 to TRBJ1-4; possible D gene TRBD1, 5 bases. This TCR derives from an adult in good health. The sequences come from peripheral blood, collected on day 0 of AZD1222 vaccination. CDR3 bases: TGTGCCAGCAGCTTTGGGGGTTCAACTAATGAAAAACTGTTTTTT. The encoded protein is CASSFGGSTNEKLFF.